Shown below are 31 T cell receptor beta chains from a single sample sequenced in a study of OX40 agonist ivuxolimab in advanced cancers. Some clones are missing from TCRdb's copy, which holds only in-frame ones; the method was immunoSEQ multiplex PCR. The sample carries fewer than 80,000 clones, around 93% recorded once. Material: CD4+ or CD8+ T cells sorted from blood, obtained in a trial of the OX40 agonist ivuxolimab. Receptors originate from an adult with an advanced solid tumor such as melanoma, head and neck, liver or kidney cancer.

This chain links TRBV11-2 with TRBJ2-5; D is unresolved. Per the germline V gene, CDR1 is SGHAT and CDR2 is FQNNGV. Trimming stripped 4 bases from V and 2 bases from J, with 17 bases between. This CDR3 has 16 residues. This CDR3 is CASSSQGGVGQETQYF. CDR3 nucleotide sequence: TGTGCCAGCAGCTCACAAGGCGGTGTGGGACAAGAGACCCAGTACTTC.

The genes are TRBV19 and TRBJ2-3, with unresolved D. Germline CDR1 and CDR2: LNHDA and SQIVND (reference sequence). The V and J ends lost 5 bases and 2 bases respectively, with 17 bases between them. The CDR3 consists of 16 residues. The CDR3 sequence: CASSLGYLADTDTQYF. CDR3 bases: TGTGCCAGTAGTTTAGGTTATTTAGCCGACACAGATACGCAGTATTTT.

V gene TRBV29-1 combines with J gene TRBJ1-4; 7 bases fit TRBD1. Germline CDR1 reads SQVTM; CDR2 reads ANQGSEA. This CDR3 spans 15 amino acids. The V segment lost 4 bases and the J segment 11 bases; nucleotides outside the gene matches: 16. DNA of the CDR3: TGCAGCGTTGCGGCCAGGGGGAGTGATAATGGGAAACTGTTTTTT. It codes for CSVAARGSDNGKLFF.

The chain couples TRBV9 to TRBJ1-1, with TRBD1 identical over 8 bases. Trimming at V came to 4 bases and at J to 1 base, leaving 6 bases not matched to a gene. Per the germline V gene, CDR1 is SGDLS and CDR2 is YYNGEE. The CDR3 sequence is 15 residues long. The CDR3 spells CASSSGQGGNTEAFF. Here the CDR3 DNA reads TGTGCCAGCAGCTCCGGACAGGGAGGGAACACTGAAGCTTTCTTT.

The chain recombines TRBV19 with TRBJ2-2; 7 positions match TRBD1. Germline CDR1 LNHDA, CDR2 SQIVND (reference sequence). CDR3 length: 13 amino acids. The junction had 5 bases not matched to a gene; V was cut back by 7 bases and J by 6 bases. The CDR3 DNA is TGTGCCAGTAACACAGGGGTTGCCGGGGAGCTGTTTTTT. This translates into CASNTGVAGELFF.

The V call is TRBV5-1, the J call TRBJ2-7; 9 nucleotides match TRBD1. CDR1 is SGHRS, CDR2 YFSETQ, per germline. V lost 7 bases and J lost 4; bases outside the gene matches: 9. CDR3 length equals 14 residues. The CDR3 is CASSAGTGKYEQYF. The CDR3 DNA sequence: TGCGCCAGCTCCGCCGGGACAGGGAAGTACGAGCAGTACTTC.

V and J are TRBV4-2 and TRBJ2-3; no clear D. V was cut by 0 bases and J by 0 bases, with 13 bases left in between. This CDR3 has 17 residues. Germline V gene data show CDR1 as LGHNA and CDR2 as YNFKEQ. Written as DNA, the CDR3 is TGTGCCAGCAGCCAAGATGCCCCCCGGGCTAGCACAGATACGCAGTATTTT. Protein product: CASSQDAPRASTDTQYF.

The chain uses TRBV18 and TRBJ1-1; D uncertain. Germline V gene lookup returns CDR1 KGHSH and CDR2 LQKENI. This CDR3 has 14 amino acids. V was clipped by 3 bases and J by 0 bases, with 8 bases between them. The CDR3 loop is CASSPTGMNTEAFF. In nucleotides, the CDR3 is TGTGCCAGCTCACCTACGGGGATGAACACTGAAGCTTTCTTT.

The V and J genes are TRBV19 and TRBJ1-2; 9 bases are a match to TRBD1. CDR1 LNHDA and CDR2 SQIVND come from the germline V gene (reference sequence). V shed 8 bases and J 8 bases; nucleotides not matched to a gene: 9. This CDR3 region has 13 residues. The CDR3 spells CASDGDREEGYTF. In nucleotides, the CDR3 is TGTGCCAGTGACGGGGACAGGGAAGAAGGCTACACCTTC.

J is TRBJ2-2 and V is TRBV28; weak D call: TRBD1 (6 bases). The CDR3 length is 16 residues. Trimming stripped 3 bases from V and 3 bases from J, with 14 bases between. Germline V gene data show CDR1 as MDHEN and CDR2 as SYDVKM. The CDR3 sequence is CASSFRDMSDTGELFF. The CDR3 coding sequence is TGTGCCAGCAGTTTCCGGGACATGTCCGACACCGGGGAGCTGTTTTTT.

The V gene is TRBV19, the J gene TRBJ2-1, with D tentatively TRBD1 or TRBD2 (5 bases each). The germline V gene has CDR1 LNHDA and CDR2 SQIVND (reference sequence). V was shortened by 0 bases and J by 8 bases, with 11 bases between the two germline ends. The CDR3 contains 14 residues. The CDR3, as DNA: TGTGCCAGTAGTATAGATCCCGGGGCAGATGAGCAGTTCTTC. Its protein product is CASSIDPGADEQFF.

The CDR3 coding sequence is TGTGCCAGCAGTGATTGGGGTGGCTATGGCTACACCTTC. It specifies CASSDWGGYGYTF. V usage is TRBV6-4 and J usage is TRBJ1-2; D gene ambiguous. V lost 3 bases and J 4 bases, leaving 9 bases between the germline ends. This CDR3 comprises 13 residues. Germline CDR1 MRHNA, CDR2 SNTAGT.

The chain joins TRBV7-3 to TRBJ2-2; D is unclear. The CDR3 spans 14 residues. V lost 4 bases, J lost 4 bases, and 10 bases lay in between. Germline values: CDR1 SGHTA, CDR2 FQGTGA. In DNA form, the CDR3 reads TGTGCCAGCAGCTACCAGGACGGCACCGGGGAGCTGTTTTTT. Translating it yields CASSYQDGTGELFF.

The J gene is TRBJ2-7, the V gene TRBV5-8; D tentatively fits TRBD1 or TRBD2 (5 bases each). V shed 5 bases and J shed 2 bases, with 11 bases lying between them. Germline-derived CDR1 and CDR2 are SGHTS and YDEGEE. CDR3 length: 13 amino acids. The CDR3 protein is CASSLGPTYEQYF. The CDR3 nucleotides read TGTGCCAGCAGTCTGGGACCCACCTACGAGCAGTACTTC.

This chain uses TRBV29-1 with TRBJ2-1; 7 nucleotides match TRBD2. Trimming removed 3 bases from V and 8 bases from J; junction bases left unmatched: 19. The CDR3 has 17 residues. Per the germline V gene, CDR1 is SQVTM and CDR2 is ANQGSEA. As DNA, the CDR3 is TGCAGCGTTGAGATCCCCGGGCGGGACTACCCGCTCTATGAGCAGTTCTTC. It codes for CSVEIPGRDYPLYEQFF.

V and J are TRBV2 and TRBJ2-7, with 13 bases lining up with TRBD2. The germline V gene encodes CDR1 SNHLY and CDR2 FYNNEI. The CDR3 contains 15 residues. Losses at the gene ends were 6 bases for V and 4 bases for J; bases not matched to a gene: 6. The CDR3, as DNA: TGTGCCAGCAGGGACGGACTAGCGGGGGAATACGAGCAGTACTTC. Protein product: CASRDGLAGEYEQYF. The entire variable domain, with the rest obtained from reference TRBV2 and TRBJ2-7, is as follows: EPEVTQTPSHQVTQMGQEVILRCVPISNHLYFYWYRQILGQKVEFLVSFYNNEISEKSEIFDDQFSVERPDGSNFTLKIRSTKLEDSAMYFCASRDGLAGEYEQYFGPGTRLTVT.

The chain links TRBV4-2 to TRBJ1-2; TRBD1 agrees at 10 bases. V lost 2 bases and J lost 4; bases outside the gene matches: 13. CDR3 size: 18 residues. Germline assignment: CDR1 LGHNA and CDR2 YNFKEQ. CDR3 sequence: CASSQPGTGEIAAYGYTF. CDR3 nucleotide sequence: TGTGCCAGCAGCCAACCCGGGACAGGGGAAATAGCAGCCTATGGCTACACCTTC.

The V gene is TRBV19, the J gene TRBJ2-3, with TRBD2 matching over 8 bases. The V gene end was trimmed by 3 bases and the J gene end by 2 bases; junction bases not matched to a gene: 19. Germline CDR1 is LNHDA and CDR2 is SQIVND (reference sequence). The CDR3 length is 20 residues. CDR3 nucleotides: TGTGCCAGTAGTATGTCCACTGGGGCGGCTAGCGGGCCCTTCACAGATACGCAGTATTTT. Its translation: CASSMSTGAASGPFTDTQYF.

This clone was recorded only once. The CDR3 reads CASSQTRSTEAFF. CDR3 nucleotides: TGCGCCAGCAGCCAGACAAGGAGCACTGAAGCTTTCTTT. The rearrangement uses TRBV4-3 and TRBJ1-1; no reliable D call. Germline CDR1 LGHNA, CDR2 YSLEER. Trimming pared 3 bases from V and 4 bases from J, leaving 9 bases between. The CDR3 runs to 13 residues.

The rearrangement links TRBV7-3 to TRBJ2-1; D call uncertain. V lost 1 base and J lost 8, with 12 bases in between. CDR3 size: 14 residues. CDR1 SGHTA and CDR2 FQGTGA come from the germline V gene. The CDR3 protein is CASSLNVGGDEQFF. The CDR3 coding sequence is TGTGCCAGCAGCTTAAACGTGGGTGGAGATGAGCAGTTCTTC.

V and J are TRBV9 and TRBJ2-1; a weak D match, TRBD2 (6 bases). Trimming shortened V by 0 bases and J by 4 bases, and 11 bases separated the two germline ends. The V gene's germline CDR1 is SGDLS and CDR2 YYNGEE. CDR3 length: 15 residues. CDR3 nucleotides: TGTGCCAGCAGCGTAGACGGGAGCCCGTACAATGAGCAGTTCTTC. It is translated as CASSVDGSPYNEQFF.

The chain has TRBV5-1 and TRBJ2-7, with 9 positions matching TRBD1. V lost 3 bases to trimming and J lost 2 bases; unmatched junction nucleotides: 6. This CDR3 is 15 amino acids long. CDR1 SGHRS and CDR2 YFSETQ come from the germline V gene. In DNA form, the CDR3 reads TGCGCCAGCAGCTCGGGACAGGGCCTAGCCTACGAGCAGTACTTC. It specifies CASSSGQGLAYEQYF.

CDR3 residues: CASSLEAYKGEFF. The CDR3 DNA is TGTGCCAGCAGCTTAGAAGCGTACAAGGGGGAGTTCTTC. The V call is TRBV7-8, the J call TRBJ2-1; possible D gene TRBD1, 6 bases. The germline V gene has CDR1 SGHVS and CDR2 FQNEAQ. CDR3 size: 13 residues. Trimming stripped 1 base from V and 14 bases from J, with 15 bases between. The full variable domain, rest sourced from reference TRBV7-8 and TRBJ2-1, is GAGVSQSPRYKVAKRGQDVALRCDPISGHVSLFWYQQALGQGPEFLTYFQNEAQLDKSGLPSDRFFAERPEGSVSTLKIQRTQQEDSAVYLCASSLEAYKGEFFGPGTRLTVL.

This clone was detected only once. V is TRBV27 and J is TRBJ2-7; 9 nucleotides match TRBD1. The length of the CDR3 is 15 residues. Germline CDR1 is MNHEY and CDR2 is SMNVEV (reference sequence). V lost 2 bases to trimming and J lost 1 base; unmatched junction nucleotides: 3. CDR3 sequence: CASSLIGTGSYEQYF. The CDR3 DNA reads TGTGCCAGCAGTTTAATAGGGACAGGGTCCTACGAGCAGTACTTC.

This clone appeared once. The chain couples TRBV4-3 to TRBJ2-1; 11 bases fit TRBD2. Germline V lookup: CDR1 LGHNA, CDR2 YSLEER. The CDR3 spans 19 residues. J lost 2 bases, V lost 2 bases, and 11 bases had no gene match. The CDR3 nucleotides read TGCGCCAGCAGCCAATTAGTGACTAGCGGGGAGGCCCCCTACAATGAGCAGTTCTTC. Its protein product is CASSQLVTSGEAPYNEQFF.

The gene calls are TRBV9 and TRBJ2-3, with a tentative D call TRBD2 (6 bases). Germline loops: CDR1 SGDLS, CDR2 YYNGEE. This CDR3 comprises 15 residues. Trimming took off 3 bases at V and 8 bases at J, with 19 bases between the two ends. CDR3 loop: CASSGSDYGGGTQYF. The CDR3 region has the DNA TGTGCCAGCAGCGGTTCGGACTATGGAGGTGGTACGCAGTATTTT.

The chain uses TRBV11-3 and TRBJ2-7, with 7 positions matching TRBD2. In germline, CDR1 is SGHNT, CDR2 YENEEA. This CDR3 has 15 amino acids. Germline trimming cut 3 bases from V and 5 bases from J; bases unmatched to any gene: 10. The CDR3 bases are TGTGCCAGCAGCTTGGGAGGGAGTACGTCGCACGAGCAGTACTTC. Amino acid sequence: CASSLGGSTSHEQYF.

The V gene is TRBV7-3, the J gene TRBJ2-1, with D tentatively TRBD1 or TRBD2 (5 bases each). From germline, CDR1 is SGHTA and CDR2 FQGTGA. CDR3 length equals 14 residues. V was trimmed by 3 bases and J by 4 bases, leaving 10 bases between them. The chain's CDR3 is CASSLRGAYNEQFF. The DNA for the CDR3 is TGTGCCAGCAGCTTGAGGGGTGCATACAATGAGCAGTTCTTC.

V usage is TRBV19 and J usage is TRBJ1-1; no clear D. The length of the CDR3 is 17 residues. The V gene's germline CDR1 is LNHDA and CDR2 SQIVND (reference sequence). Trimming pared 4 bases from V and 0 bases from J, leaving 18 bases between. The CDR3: CASSRAHSAAMNTEAFF. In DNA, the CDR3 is TGTGCCAGTAGTAGGGCCCACTCAGCGGCTATGAACACTGAAGCTTTCTTT.

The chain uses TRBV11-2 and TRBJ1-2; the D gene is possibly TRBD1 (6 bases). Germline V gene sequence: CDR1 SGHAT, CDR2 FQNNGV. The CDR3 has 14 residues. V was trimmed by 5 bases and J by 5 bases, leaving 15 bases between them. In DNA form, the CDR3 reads TGTGCCAGCAGCCGGGCCCGACAGGCTTATGGCTACACCTTC. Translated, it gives CASSRARQAYGYTF. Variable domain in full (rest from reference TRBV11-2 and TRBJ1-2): EAGVAQSPRYKIIEKRQSVAFWCNPISGHATLYWYQQILGQGPKLLIQFQNNGVVDDSQLPKDRFSAERLKGVDSTLKIQPAKLEDSAVYLCASSRARQAYGYTFGSGTRLTVV.

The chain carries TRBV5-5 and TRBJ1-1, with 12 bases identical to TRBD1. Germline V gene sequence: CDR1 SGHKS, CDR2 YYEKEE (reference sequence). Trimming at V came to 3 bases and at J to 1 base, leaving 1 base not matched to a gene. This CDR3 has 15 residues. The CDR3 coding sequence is TGTGCCAGCAGCTGGGACAGGGGGCCGAACACTGAAGCTTTCTTT. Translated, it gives CASSWDRGPNTEAFF.